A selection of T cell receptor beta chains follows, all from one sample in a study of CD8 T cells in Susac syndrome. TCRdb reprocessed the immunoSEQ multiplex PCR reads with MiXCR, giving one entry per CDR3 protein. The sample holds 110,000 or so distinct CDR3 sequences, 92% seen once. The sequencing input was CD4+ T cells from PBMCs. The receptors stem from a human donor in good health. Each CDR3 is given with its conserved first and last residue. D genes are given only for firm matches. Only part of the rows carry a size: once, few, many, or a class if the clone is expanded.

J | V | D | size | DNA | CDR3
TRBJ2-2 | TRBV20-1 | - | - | TGCAGTGCTAGTACCTCCCGGAGCCCCTTGGGTACCGGGGAGCTGTTTTTT | CSASTSRSPLGTGELFF
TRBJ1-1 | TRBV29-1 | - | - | TGCAGCGTTGAAAGGAACATACGGAACACTGAAGCTTTCTTT | CSVERNIRNTEAFF
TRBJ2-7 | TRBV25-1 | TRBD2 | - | TGTGCCAGCAGGGGGGGGACGGATAGCTCCTACGAGCAGTACTTC | CASRGGTDSSYEQYF
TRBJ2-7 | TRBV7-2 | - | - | TGTGCCAGCAGCTTAGAAGTGACCTACGAGCAGTACTTC | CASSLEVTYEQYF
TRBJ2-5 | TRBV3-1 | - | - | TGTGCCAGCAGCCAGGGCACTCTGTCGGAGACCCAGTACTTC | CASSQGTLSETQYF
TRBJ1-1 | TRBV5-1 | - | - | TGCGCCAGCAGCTCGGAAGGGTTAACAAGGAACACTGAAGCTTTCTTT | CASSSEGLTRNTEAFF
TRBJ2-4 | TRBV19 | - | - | TGTGCCAGTAGCCCGGGGGATCTCAAAAACATTCAGTACTTC | CASSPGDLKNIQYF
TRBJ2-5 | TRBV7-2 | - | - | TGTGCCAGCAGCTTAGTTTTGGCGGGCTATGCCGAGACCCAGTACTTC | CASSLVLAGYAETQYF
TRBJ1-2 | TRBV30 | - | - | TGTGCCTGGAGCTCGGGTGGATACTATGGCTACACCTTC | CAWSSGGYYGYTF
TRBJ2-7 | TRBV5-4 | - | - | TGTGCCAGCAGCTCCGGGGTAGCGGTCCCCAAGGGGGAGCAGTACTTC | CASSSGVAVPKGEQYF
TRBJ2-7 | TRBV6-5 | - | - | TGTGCCAGCAGCCGCGCCGGGACAGAGCAGTACTTC | CASSRAGTEQYF
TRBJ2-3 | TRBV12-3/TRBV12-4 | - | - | TGTGCCAGCACCCGGGGTAGAGTTGACACAGATACGCAGTATTTT | CASTRGRVDTDTQYF
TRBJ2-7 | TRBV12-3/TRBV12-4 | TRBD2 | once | TGTGCCAGCAGTAGGACTAGCGGGGGGGCTGGCGAGCAGTACTTC | CASSRTSGGAGEQYF
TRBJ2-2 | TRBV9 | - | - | TGTGCCAGCAGCGTAGAGCACAGCGGCGGGGGGGAGCTGTTTTTT | CASSVEHSGGGELFF
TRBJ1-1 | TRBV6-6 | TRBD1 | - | TGTGCCAGCAGTTACGCGGCAGGGGGCGAGGACACTGAAGCTTTCTTT | CASSYAAGGEDTEAFF
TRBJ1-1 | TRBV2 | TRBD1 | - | TGTGCCAGCAGAATACAGGGGGCCTCCACTGAAGCTTTCTTT | CASRIQGASTEAFF
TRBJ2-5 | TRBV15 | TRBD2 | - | TGTGCCACCAGCAGAGGGGGACTAGCCCAAGAGACCCAGTACTTC | CATSRGGLAQETQYF
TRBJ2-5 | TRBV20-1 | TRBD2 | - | TGCAGTGCTAGAGTAGCGGGAGGGCAAGAGACCCAGTACTTC | CSARVAGGQETQYF
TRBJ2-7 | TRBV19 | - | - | TGTGCCAGTAGTCCGGGAGACCTCTACGAGCAGTACTTC | CASSPGDLYEQYF
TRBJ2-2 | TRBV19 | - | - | TGTGCCACCGCGGTCATTACTTCTGGCACCGGGGAGCTGTTTTTT | CATAVITSGTGELFF
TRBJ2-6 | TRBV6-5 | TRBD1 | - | TGTGCCAGCAGTTACTTTTGGACAGGCTCCGCCTCTGGGGCCAACGTCCTGACTTTC | CASSYFWTGSASGANVLTF
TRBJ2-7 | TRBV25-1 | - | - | TGTGCCAGCAGTGAATACGGGCAGGGCCACGAGCAGTACTTC | CASSEYGQGHEQYF
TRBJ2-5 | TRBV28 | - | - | TGTGCCAGCAGCGACGCGGGGCAAGAGACCCAGTACTTC | CASSDAGQETQYF
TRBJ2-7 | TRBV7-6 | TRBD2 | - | TGTGCCAGCAGCCGAAGTACGGGGGGACTAGCGCGCGAGCAGTACTTC | CASSRSTGGLAREQYF
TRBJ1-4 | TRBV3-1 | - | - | TGTGCCAGCAGCGCAGAAACTGAAAAACTGTTTTTT | CASSAETEKLFF
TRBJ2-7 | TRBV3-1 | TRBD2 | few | TGTGCCAGCAGCCAAGGGGGGCTAGCGGGAAACGCCTACGAGCAGTACTTC | CASSQGGLAGNAYEQYF
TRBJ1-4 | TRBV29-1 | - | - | TGCAGCGTTGCCACCGGGGGGATAACTAATGAAAAACTGTTTTTT | CSVATGGITNEKLFF
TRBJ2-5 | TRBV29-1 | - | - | TGCAGCGTCGGGCCGGCAGAGACCCAGTACTTC | CSVGPAETQYF
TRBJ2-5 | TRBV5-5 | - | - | TGTGCCAGCACCAGAGAGACCCAGTACTTC | CASTRETQYF
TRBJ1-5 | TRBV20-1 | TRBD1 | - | TGCAGTGCTAGGGGACAGGGAGGTGGCAATCAGCCCCAGCATTTT | CSARGQGGGNQPQHF
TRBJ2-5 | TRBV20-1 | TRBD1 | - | TGCAGTGTTACAGGGGGCGTCCCCTGGGAGACCCAGTACTTC | CSVTGGVPWETQYF
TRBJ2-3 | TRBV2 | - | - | TGTGCCAGCAGTGAAAGAGACGGGCGAACAGATACGCAGTATTTT | CASSERDGRTDTQYF
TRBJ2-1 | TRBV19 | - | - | TGTGCCAGTAGTTTCCTTAGTGGGACGGACAATGAGCAGTTCTTC | CASSFLSGTDNEQFF
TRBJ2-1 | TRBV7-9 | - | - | TGTGCCAGCAGCTTAACTGCGAGCTCCTACAATGAGCAGTTCTTC | CASSLTASSYNEQFF
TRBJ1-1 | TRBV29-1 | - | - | TGCAGCGTTAGGACTCAGAACACTGAAGCTTTCTTT | CSVRTQNTEAFF
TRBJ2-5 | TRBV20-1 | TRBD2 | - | TGCAGTGCTACCGGGACTAGCGGAGAGACCCAGTACTTC | CSATGTSGETQYF
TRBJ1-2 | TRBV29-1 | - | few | TGCAGCGTTGAAGACCGTCCGAACCCCGGACAGCGATATGGCTACACCTTC | CSVEDRPNPGQRYGYTF
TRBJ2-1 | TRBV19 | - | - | TGTGCCAGTACTAGCCTCGGACGGTCTAAAGATGAGCAGTTCTTC | CASTSLGRSKDEQFF
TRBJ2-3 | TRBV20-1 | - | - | TGCAGTGCTATCCCCGGGACGGTTAGCACAGATACGCAGTATTTT | CSAIPGTVSTDTQYF
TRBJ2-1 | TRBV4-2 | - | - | TGTGCCAGCAGCCCCGAGGGACAAGACAATGAGCAGTTCTTC | CASSPEGQDNEQFF